The 5 T cell receptor beta chains listed next were all sequenced from one sample in a study of human T cells and chemical hapten exposure. Time point meaning: pre-sensitization, week 0. Treatment of the sample: therapeutic diphenylcyclopropenone sensitization with weekly scalp DPC. Each CDR3 protein is one row after TCRdb ran MiXCR on the RACE reads. The sample includes about 40,000 distinct CDR3 sequences, 8% to 11% of them seen just once. Sequencing was performed on whole blood, taken in connection with sensitization to the hapten diphenylcyclopropenone (DPC). The receptors were gathered from a man aged 25-40 years with alopecia areata. Some clones in this sample may be carry-over from other donors' samples.

The rearrangement joins TRBV7-2 to TRBJ2-1; 9 positions agree with TRBD2. Germline V gene sequence: CDR1 SGHTA, CDR2 FQGNSA. V trimming: 6 bases; J trimming: 6 bases; junction bases outside the gene matches: 6. The CDR3 consists of 14 residues. CDR3 sequence (DNA): TGTGCCAGCAGGCGGGGTAGCGGGAGCAATGAGCAGTTCTTC. This translates into CASRRGSGSNEQFF.

This clonotype showed up many times. The chain joins TRBV14 to TRBJ2-1; D is unclear. V shed 1 base and J shed 9 bases, with 10 bases lying between them. The CDR3 consists of 13 residues. Germline CDR1 is SGHDN and CDR2 is FVKESK. The CDR3 spells CASSQGPPSEQFF. The CDR3 DNA reads TGTGCCAGCAGCCAAGGGCCACCCAGTGAGCAGTTCTTC.

This clonotype appeared many times. The V and J genes are TRBV7-9 and TRBJ2-7; perhaps TRBD2 as D (5 bases). CDR1 is SEHNR, CDR2 FQNEAQ, per germline (reference sequence). V lost 5 bases and J 6 bases, leaving 44 bases between the germline ends. The CDR3 sequence is 23 residues long. This chain's CDR3 is CASSASARTLWRIAICPLLEQYV. CDR3 DNA sequence: TGTGCCAGCAGCGCCAGCGCTAGGACCTTGTGGAGGATTGCCATTTGCCCTCTCCTCGAGCAGTACGTC.

The table lists this clonotype with many counts. V is TRBV2 and J is TRBJ2-2; D gene unclear. The V end lost 2 bases, the J end lost 6 bases, and 10 bases lay between the germline ends. The germline gives CDR1 SNHLY, CDR2 FYNNEI. CDR3 size: 14 residues. CDR3 bases: TGTGCCAGCAGTGAATTAGCTTTCGCCGGGGAGCTGTTTTTT. This codes for CASSELAFAGELFF. Looking up the rest from reference TRBV2 and TRBJ2-2 gives the full variable domain: EPEVTQTPSHQVTQMGQEVILRCVPISNHLYFYWYRQILGQKVEFLVSFYNNEISEKSEIFDDQFSVERPDGSNFTLKIRSTKLEDSAMYFCASSELAFAGELFFGEGSRLTVL.

The chain couples TRBV12-3 or TRBV12-4 to TRBJ2-1; D may match TRBD1 or TRBD2 (5 bases each). This CDR3 comprises 16 residues. Trimming took 6 bases from V and 7 from J, leaving 22 bases between them. DNA for the CDR3: TGTGCCAGCAGCACGATTTCCGGGACCCCTAGGAATGAGCAGTTCTTC. The encoded protein is CASSTISGTPRNEQFF.